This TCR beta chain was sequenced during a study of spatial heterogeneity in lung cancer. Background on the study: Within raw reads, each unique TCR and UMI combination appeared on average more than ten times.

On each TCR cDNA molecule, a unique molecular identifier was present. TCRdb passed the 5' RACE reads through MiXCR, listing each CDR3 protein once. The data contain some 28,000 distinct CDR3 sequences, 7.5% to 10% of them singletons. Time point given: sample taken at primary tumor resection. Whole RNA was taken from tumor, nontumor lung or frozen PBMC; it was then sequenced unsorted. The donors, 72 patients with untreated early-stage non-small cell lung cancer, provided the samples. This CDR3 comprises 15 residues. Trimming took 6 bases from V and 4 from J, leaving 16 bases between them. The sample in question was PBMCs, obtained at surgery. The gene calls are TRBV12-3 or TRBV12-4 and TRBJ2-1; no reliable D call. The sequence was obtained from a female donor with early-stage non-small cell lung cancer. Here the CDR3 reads CASSPQPDVYNEQFF. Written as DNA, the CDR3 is TGTGCCAGCAGCCCCCAACCTGACGTTTACAATGAGCAGTTCTTC.